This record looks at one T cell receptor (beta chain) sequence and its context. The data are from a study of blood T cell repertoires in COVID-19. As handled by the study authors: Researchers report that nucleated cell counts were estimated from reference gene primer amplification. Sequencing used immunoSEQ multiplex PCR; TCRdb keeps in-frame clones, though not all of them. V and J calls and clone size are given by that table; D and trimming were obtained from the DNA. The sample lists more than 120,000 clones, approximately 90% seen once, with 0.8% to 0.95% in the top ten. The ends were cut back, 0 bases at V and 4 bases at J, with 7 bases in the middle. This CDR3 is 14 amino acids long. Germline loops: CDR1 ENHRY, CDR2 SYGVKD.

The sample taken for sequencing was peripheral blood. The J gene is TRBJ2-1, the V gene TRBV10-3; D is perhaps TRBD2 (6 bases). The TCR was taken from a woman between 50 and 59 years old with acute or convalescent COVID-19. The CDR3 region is CAISESEGYNEQFF. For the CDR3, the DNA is TGTGCCATCAGTGAGTCGGAGGGGTACAATGAGCAGTTCTTC.